The present TCR beta chain was sequenced within a study of OX40 agonist ivuxolimab in advanced cancers. Study background: Each patient was given ivuxolimab into a vein every 2 weeks, at 0.01 to 10 mg/kg. At around 83% male, the cohort had a mean age of 60 years, ranging from about 20 to 90.

TCRdb's copy holds only in-frame clones and misses some; the assay was immunoSEQ multiplex PCR. This table holds 63,000 or so clones, approximately 78% found once. A note on this clone: This sample also contains other DNA sequences that code for the same CDR3.

The length of the CDR3 is 14 residues. The germline V gene has CDR1 SGHRS and CDR2 YFSETQ. V gave up 4 bases and J gave up 2 bases, with 12 bases separating them. Excluded were patients having autoimmune disease history or systemic immunosuppression. The receptor was derived from an adult with an advanced solid tumor such as melanoma, head and neck, liver or kidney cancer. The sequences come from CD4+ or CD8+ T cells sorted from blood, collected in a trial of the OX40 agonist ivuxolimab. The V call is TRBV5-1, the J call TRBJ2-5, with D unclear. The CDR3 loop is CASSLTSAQETQYF. Here the CDR3 DNA reads TGCGCCAGCAGCCTAACTTCTGCTCAAGAGACCCAGTACTTC.